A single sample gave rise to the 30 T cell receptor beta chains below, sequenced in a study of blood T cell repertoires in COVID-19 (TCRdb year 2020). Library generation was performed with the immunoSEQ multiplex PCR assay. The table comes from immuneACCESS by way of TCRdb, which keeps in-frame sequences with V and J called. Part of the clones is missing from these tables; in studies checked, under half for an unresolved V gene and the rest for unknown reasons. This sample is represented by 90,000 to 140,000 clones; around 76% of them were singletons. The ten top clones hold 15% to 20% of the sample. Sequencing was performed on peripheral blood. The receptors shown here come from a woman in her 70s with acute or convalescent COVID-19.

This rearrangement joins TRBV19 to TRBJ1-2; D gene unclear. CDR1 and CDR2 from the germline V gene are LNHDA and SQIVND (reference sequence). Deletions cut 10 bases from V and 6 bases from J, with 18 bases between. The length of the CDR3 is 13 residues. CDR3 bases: TGTGCCACTCCCTCTAGCGTCGGTAATGGCTACACCTTC. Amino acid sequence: CATPSSVGNGYTF.

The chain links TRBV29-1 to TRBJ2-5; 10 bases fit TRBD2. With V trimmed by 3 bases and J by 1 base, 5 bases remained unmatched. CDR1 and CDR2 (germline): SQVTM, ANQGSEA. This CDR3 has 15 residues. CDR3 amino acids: CSVDIAGGAQETQYF. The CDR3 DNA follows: TGCAGCGTTGATATAGCGGGGGGAGCCCAAGAGACCCAGTACTTC. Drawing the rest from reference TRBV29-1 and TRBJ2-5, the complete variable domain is SAVISQKPSRDICQRGTSLTIQCQVDSQVTMMFWYRQQPGQSLTLIATANQGSEATYESGFVIDKFPISRPNLTFSTLTVSNMSPEDSSIYLCSVDIAGGAQETQYFGPGTRLLVL.

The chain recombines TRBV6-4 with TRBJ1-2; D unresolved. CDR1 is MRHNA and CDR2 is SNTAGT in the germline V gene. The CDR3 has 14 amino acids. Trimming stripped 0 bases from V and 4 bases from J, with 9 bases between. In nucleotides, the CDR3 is TGTGCCAGCAGTGACTCGACCAGGTTCTATGGCTACACCTTC. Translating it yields CASSDSTRFYGYTF.

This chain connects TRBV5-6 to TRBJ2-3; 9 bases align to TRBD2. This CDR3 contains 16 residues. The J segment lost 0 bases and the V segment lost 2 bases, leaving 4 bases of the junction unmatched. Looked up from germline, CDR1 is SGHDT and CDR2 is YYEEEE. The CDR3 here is CASSLGGGGSTDTQYF. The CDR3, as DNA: TGTGCCAGCAGCTTAGGCGGGGGGGGGAGCACAGATACGCAGTATTTT.

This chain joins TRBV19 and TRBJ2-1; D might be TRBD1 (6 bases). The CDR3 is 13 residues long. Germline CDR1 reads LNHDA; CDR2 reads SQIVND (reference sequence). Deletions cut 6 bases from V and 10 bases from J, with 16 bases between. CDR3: CASRLVGAVEQFF. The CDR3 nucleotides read TGTGCCAGTAGATTGGTGGGGGCGGTCGAGCAGTTCTTC.

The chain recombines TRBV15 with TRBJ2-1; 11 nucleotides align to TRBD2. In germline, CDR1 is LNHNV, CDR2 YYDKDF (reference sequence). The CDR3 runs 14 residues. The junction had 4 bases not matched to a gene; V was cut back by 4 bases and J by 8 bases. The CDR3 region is CATSIAGGTDEQFF. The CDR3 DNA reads TGTGCCACCAGCATAGCGGGGGGGACGGATGAGCAGTTCTTC. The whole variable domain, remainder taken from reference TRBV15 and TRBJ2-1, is DAMVIQNPRYQVTQFGKPVTLSCSQTLNHNVMYWYQQKSSQAPKLLFHYYDKDFNNEADTPDNFQSRRPNTSFCFLDIRSPGLGDTAMYLCATSIAGGTDEQFFGPGTRLTVL.

CDR3 in DNA: TGCGCCAGCAGCCCGGGGGGGATCAGCTCCTACGAGCAGTACTTC. It translates to CASSPGGISSYEQYF. The chain uses TRBV5-1 and TRBJ2-7; TRBD2 agrees at 8 bases. Unmatched junction bases numbered 6, after V lost 4 bases and J lost 0 bases. CDR1 SGHRS and CDR2 YFSETQ come from the germline V gene. This CDR3 region has 15 residues.

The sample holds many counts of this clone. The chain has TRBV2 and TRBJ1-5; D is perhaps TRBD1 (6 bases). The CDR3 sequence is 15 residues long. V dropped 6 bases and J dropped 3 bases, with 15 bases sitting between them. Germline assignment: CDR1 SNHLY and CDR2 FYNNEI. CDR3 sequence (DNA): TGTGCCAGCAGGGGGACGAGGGGGATCAATCAGCCCCAGCATTTT. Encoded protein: CASRGTRGINQPQHF.

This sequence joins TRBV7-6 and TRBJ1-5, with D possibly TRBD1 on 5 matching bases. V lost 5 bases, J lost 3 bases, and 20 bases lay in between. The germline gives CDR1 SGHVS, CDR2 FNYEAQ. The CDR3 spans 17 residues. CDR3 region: CASSQTHPGYVNQPQHF. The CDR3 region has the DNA TGTGCCAGCAGCCAAACCCACCCAGGGTACGTCAATCAGCCCCAGCATTTT.

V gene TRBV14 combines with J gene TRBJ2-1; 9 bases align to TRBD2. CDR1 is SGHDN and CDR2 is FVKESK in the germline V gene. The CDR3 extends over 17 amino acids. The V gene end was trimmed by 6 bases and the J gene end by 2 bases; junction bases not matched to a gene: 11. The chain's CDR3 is CASSPPPQRGAYNEQFF. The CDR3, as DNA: TGTGCCAGCAGTCCACCACCACAGCGGGGGGCCTACAATGAGCAGTTCTTC.

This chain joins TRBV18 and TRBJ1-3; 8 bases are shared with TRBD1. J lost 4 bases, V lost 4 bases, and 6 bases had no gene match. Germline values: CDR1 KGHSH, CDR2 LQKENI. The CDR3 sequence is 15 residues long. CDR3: CASSLGTGEGNTIYF. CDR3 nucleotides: TGTGCCAGCTCACTCGGGACAGGTGAAGGAAACACCATATATTTT.

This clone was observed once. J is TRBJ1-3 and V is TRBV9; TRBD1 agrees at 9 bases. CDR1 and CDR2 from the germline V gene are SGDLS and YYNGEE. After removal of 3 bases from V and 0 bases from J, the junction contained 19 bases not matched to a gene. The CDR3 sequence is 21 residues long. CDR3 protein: CASSALGQGPSLSSSGNTIYF. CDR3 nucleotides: TGTGCCAGCAGCGCGCTCGGACAGGGGCCAAGTCTATCGAGCTCTGGAAACACCATATATTTT.

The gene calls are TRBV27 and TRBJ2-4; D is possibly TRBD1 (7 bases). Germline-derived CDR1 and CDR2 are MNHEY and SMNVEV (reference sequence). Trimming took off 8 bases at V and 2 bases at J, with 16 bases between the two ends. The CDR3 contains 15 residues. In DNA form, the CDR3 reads TGTGCCAGCTCCGGCGCGGGACAGCCCAAAAACATTCAGTACTTC. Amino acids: CASSGAGQPKNIQYF.

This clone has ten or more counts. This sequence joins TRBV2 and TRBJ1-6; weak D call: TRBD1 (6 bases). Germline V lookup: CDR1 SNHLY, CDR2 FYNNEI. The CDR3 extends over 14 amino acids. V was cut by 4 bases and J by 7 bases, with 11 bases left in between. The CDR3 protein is CASSVGTLNSPLHF. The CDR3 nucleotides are TGTGCCAGCAGTGTTGGGACACTGAATTCACCCCTCCACTTT.

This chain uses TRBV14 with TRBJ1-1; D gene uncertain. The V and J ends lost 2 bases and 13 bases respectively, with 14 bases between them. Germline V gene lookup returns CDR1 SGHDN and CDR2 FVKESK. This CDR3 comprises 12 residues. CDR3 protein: CASSQLGRRSFF. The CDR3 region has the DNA TGTGCCAGCAGCCAATTGGGGAGGAGGAGTTTCTTT.

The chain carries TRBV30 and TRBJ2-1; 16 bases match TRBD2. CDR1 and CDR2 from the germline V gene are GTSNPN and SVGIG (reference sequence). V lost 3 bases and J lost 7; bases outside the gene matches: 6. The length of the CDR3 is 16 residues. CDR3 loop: CAWRDWGLAGGNEQFF. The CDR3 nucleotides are TGTGCCTGGAGGGACTGGGGACTAGCGGGGGGGAATGAGCAGTTCTTC.

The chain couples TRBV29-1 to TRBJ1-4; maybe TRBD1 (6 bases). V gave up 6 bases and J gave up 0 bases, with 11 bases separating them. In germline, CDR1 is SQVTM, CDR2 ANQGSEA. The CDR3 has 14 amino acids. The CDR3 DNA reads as TGCAGCGTGACCAGGGGTGCAACTAATGAAAAACTGTTTTTT. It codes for CSVTRGATNEKLFF.

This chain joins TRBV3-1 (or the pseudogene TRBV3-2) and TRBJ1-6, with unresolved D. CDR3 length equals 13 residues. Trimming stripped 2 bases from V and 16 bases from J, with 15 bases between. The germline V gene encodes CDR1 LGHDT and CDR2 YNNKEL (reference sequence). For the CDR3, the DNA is TGTGCCAGCAGCCAACTACAAGTGGGCCCTCTCCACTTT. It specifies CASSQLQVGPLHF.

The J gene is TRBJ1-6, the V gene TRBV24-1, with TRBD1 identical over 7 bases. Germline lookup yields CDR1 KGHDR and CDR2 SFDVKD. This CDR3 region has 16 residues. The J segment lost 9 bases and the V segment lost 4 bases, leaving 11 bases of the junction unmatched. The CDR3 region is CATSDSRGGVGSPLHF. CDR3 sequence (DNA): TGTGCCACCAGTGACAGCAGAGGGGGCGTGGGTTCACCCCTCCACTTT.

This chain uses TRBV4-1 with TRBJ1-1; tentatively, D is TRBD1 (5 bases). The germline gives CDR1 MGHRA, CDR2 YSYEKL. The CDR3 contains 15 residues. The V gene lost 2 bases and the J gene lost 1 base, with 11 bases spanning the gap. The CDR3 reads CASSQPTTGNTEAFF. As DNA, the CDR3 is TGCGCCAGCAGCCAACCTACCACAGGGAACACTGAAGCTTTCTTT.

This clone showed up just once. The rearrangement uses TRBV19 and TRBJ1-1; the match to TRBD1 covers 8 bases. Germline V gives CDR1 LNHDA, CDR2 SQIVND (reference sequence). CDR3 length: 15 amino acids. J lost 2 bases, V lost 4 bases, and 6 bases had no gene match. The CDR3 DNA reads TGTGCCAGTAGTAGGGGGACAGGTGGCAACACTGAAGCTTTCTTT. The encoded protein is CASSRGTGGNTEAFF.

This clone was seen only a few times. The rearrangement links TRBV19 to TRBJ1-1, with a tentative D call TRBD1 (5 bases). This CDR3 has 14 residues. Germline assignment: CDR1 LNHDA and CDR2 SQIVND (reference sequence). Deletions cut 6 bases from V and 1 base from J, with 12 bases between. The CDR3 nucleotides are TGTGCCAGTAGCCTTGACAGTCCGAACACTGAAGCTTTCTTT. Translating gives CASSLDSPNTEAFF.

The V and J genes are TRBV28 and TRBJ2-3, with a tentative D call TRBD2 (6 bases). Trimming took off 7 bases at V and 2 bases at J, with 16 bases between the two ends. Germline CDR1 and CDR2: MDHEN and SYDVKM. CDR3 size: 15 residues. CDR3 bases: TGTGCCAGCAAGGGGACCCGGGGGAACACAGATACGCAGTATTTT. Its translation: CASKGTRGNTDTQYF. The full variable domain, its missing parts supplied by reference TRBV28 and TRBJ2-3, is DVKVTQSSRYLVKRTGEKVFLECVQDMDHENMFWYRQDPGLGLRLIYFSYDVKMKEKGDIPEGYSVSREKKERFSLILESASTNQTSMYLCASKGTRGNTDTQYFGPGTRLTVL.

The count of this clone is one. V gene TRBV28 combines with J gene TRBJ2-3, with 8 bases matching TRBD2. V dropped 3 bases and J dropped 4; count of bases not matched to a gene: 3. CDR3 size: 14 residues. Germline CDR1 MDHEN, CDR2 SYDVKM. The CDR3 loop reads CASSLAGGADTQYF. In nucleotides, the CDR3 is TGTGCCAGCAGTTTGGCGGGGGGAGCAGATACGCAGTATTTT.

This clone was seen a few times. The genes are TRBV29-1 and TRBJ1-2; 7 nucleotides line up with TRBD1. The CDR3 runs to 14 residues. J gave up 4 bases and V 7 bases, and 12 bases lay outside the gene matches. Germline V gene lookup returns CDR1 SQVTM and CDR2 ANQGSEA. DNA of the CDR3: TGCAGCGCAGAAACAGGGGTGGAGGGCTATGGCTACACCTTC. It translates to CSAETGVEGYGYTF.

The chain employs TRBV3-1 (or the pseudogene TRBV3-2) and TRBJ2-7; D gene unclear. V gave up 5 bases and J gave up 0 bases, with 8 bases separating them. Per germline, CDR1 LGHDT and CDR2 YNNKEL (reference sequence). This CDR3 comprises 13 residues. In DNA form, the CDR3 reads TGTGCCAGCAGCAGAGGCAGCTCCTACGAGCAGTACTTC. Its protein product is CASSRGSSYEQYF.

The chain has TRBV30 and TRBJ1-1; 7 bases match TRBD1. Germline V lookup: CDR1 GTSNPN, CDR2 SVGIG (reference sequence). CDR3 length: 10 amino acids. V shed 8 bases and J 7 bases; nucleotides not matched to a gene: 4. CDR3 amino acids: CAHWTGEAFF. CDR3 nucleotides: TGTGCCCATTGGACAGGTGAAGCTTTCTTT.

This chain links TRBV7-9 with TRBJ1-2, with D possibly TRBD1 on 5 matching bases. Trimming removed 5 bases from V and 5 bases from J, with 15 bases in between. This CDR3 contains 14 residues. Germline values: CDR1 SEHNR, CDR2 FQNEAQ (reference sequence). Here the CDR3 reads CASSPRDLGYGYTF. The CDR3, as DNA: TGTGCCAGCAGCCCCAGGGACTTAGGTTATGGCTACACCTTC.

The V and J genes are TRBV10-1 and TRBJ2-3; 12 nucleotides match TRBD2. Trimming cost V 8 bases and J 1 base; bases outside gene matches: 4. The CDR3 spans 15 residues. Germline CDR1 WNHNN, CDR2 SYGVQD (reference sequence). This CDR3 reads CASGRLAGGTDTQYF. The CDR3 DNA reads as TGCGCCAGCGGACGACTAGCGGGGGGCACAGATACGCAGTATTTT.

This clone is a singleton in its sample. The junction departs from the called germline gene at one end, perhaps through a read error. CDR3 DNA: TGTGCCTGGGGTATGAACTCTGAAGCTTTCTTT. The encoded protein is CAWGMNSEAFF. The chain is built from TRBV30 and TRBJ1-1; the D is unclear. CDR1 is GTSNPN, CDR2 SVGIG, per germline (reference sequence). There are 11 residues in the CDR3.